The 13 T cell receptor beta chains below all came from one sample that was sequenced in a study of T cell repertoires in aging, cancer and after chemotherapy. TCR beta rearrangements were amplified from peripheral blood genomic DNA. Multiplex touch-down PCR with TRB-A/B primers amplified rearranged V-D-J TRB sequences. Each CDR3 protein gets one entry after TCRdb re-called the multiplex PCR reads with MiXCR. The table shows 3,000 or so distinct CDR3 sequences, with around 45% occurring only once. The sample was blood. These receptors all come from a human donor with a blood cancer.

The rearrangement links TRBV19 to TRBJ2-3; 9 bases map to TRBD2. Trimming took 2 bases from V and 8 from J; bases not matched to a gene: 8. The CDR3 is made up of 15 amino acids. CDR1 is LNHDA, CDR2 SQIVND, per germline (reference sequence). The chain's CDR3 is CASSITGDSGSTQYF. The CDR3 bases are TGTGCCAGTAGTATAACGGGCGATAGCGGGAGTACGCAGTATTTT.

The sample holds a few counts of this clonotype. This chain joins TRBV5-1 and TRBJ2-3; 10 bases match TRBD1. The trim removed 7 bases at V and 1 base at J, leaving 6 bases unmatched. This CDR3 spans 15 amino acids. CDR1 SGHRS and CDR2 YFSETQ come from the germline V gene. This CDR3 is CASSTDRGGTDTQYF. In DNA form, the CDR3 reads TGCGCCAGCTCAACGGACAGGGGGGGCACAGATACGCAGTATTTT.

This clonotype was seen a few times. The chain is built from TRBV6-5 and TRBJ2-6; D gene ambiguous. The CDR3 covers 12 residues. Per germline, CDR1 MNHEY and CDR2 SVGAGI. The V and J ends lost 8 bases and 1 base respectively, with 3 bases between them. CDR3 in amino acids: CASGSGANVLTF. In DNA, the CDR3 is TGTGCCAGCGGGTCTGGGGCCAACGTCCTGACTTTC.

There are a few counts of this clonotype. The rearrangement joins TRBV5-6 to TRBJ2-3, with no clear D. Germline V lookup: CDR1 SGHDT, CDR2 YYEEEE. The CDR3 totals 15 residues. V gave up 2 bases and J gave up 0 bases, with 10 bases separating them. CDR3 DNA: TGTGCCAGCAGCTTTCGAGGAACTAGCACAGATACGCAGTATTTT. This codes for CASSFRGTSTDTQYF.

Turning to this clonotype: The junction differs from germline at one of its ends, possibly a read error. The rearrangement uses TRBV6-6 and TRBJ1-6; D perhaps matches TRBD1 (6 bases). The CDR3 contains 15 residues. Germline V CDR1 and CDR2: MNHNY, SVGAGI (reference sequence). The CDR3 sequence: CASGYNREKNSPLHF. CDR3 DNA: TGTGCCAGCGGTTATAACAGGGAGAAAAATTCACCCCTCCACTTT.

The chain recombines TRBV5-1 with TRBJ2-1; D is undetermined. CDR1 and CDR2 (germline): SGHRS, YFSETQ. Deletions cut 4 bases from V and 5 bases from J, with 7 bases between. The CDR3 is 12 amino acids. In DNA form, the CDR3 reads TGCGCCAGCAGCCCTCGAGACAATGAGCAGTTCTTC. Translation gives CASSPRDNEQFF.

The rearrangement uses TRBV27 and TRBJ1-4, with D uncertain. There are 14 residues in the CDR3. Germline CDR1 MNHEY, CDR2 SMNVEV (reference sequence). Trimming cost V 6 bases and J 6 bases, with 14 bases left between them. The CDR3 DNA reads TGTGCCAGCAGCCTCGGAACGGGCGATGAAAAACTGTTTTTT. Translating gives CASSLGTGDEKLFF.

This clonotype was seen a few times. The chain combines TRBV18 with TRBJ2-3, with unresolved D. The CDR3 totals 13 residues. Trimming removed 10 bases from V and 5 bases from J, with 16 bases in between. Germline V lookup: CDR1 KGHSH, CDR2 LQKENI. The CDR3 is CAMRDTPGDTQYF. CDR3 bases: TGTGCCATGCGAGACACCCCAGGAGATACGCAGTATTTT.

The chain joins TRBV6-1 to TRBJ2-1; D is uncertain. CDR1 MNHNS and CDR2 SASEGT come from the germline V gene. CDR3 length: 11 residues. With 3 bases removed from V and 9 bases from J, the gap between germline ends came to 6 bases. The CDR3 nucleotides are TGTGCCAGCAGTGAGTTGGCTGAGCAGTTCTTC. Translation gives CASSELAEQFF.

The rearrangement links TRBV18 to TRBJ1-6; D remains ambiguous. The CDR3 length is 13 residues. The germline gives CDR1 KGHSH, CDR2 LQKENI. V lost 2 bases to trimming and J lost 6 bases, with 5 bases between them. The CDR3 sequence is CASSPSSNSPLHF. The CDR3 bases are TGTGCCAGCTCACCAAGTAGTAATTCACCCCTCCACTTT.

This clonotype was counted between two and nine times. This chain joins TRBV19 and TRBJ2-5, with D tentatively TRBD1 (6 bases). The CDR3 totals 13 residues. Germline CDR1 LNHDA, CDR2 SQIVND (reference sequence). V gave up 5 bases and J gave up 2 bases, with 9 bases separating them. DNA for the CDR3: TGTGCCAGTAGTCTCCAGGGGCAAGAGACCCAGTACTTC. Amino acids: CASSLQGQETQYF. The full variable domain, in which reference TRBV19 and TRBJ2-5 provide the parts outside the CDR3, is DGGITQSPKYLFRKEGQNVTLSCEQNLNHDAMYWYRQDPGQGLRLIYYSQIVNDFQKGDIAEGYSVSREKKESFPLTVTSAQKNPTAFYLCASSLQGQETQYFGPGTRLLVL.

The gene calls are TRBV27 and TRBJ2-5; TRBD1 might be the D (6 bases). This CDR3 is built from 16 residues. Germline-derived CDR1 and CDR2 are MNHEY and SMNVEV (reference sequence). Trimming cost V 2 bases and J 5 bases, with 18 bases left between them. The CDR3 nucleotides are TGTGCCAGCAGTTTAATGGCCGCAGGGGCTGGGGAGACCCAGTACTTC. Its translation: CASSLMAAGAGETQYF.

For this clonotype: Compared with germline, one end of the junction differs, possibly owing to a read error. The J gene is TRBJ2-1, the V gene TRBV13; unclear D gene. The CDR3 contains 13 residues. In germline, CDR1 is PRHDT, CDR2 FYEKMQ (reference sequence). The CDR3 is CASSFAYYNEQFF. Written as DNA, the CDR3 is TGCGCCAGCAGCTTCGCCTACTACAATGAGCAGTTCTTC.